The rows below give T cell receptor beta chains drawn from one sample of a study of cytomegalovirus exposure and HLA in healthy donors. The assay was immunoSEQ multiplex PCR, and TCRdb's table has in-frame clones only and misses some. The sample lists 150,000 to 200,000 clones, about four fifths occurring once. The sample was PBMCs. The receptors shown here come from a woman between 45 and 60 years old in good health and CMV-seronegative. Both conserved end residues are trimmed from each CDR3. Fields, in order: J gene, V gene, CDR3 protein.

>TRBJ2-1|TRBV11-1
ASSFGLAGIISYNEQF
>TRBJ2-1|TRBV11-2
ASSSTGTSARSYNEQF
>TRBJ1-4|TRBV19
ASSRTGANEKLF
>TRBJ2-2|TRBV4-3
ASSQDLAGATGELF
>TRBJ2-3|TRBV4-1
ASSQVPSGGPSGDTQY
>TRBJ2-3|TRBV7-2
ASSPTGPTDTQY
>TRBJ1-2|TRBV2
ASSESGANYGYT
>TRBJ2-6|TRBV5-5
ASSLAGQTLSGANVLT
>TRBJ2-7|TRBV13
ASSLGQGDTYEQY
>TRBJ2-7|TRBV21-1
ASSTNTSGRGPYEQY
>TRBJ2-3|TRBV4-1
ASSQAWGGNSADTQY
>TRBJ1-2|TRBV5-1
ASSLPGENGGYT
>TRBJ2-1|TRBV6-5
ASSSVAGKRNEQF
>TRBJ2-6|TRBV5-1
ASSLAGGANVLT
>TRBJ2-1|TRBV15
ATSRGQYNEQF
>TRBJ1-1|TRBV28
ASRTRQGLVEAF
>TRBJ2-1|TRBV19
ASSIIGLVGPDSYNEQF
>TRBJ2-1|TRBV4-1
ASSRELAGASSYNEQF
>TRBJ2-7|TRBV4-3
ASSQDLAGRREQY
>TRBJ1-2|TRBV18
ASSPPGRENYGYT
>TRBJ1-2|TRBV5-5
ASSVTGLGNYGYT
>TRBJ1-2|TRBV9
ASSVDQGNGYT
>TRBJ1-1|TRBV28
ATSVGASEAF
>TRBJ2-3|TRBV12-5
ASGLGDRGTDTQY
>TRBJ2-1|TRBV2
ASRTGGPYNEQF
>TRBJ2-3|TRBV28
ASRPTSGREGTDTQY
>TRBJ2-7|TRBV10-3
AISEFLAGTYEQY
>TRBJ1-5|TRBV27
ASSPTGTGGSNQPQH
>TRBJ2-2|TRBV15
ATSRAGTGHTGELF
>TRBJ1-3|TRBV7-6
ASSRARGISGNTIY
>TRBJ1-4|TRBV6-5
ASSPQGTGEKLF
>TRBJ1-5|TRBV10-3
AISYGQTSAPQH
>TRBJ1-2|TRBV29-1
RVLEDYGYT
>TRBJ2-4|TRBV7-6
ASSLASGGPLGNIQY
>TRBJ1-1|TRBV6-4
ASSPRQGAAEAF